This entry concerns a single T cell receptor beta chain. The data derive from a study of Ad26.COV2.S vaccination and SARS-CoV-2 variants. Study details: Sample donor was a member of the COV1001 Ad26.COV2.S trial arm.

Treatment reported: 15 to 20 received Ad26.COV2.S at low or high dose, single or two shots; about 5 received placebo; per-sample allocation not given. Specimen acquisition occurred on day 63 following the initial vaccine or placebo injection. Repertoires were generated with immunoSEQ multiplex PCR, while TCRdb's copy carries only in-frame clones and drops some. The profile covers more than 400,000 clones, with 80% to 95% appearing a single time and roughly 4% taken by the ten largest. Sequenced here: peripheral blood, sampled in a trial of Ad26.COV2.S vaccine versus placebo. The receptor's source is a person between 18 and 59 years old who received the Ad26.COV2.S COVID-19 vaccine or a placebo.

CDR3 sequence reads: CATSRDTGGSYEQYF. The CDR3, as DNA: TGTGCCACCAGCAGGGACACAGGGGGCTCCTACGAGCAGTACTTC. The J gene is TRBJ2-7, the V gene TRBV15, with 8 bases lining up with TRBD1. The CDR3 totals 15 residues. The germline gives CDR1 LNHNV, CDR2 YYDKDF (reference sequence). Trimming at V came to 3 bases and at J to 0 bases, leaving 4 bases not matched to a gene.